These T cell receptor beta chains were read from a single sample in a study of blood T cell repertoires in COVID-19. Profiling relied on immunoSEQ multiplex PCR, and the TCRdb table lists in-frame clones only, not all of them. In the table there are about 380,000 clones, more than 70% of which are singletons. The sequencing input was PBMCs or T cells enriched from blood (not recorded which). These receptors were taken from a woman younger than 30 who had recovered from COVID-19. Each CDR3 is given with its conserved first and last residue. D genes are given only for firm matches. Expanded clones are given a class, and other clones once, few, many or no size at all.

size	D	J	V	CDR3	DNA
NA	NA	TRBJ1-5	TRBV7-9	CASSFQGSEQPQHF	TGTGCCAGCAGCTTCCAGGGGAGCGAACAGCCCCAGCATTTT
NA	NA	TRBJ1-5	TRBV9	CASSVGQSFSSQHF	TGTGCCAGCAGCGTAGGACAGTCGTTCTCTTCCCAGCATTTT
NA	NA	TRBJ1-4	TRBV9	CASSEGGHFKPTNEKLFF	TGTGCCAGCAGCGAGGGGGGGCATTTTAAGCCAACTAATGAAAAACTGTTTTTT
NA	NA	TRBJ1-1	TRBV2	CASRRQHMNTEAFF	TGTGCCAGCAGAAGACAGCATATGAACACTGAAGCTTTCTTT
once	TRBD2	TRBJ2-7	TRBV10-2	CASSVGLAGYEQYF	TGCGCCAGCAGTGTTGGTCTAGCGGGCTACGAGCAGTACTTC
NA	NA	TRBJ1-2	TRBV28	CASSPLPLRGYTF	TGTGCCAGCAGTCCTCTGCCTTTGAGGGGCTACACCTTC
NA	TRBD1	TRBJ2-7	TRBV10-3	CAISGGKPQGDEQYF	TGTGCCATCAGTGGAGGGAAACCCCAGGGGGACGAGCAGTACTTC
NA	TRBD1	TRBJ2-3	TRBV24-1	CATSGGQGRTDTQYF	TGTGCCACCAGTGGGGGACAGGGGCGCACAGATACGCAGTATTTT
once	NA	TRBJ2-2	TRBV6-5	CASMGGATGELFF	TGTGCCAGCATGGGGGGAGCCACCGGGGAGCTGTTTTTT
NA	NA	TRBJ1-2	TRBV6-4	CASQDTQGQGYTF	TGTGCCAGCCAAGATACTCAGGGTCAAGGCTACACCTTC
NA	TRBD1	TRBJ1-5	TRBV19	CASSIAGGLSNQPQHF	TGTGCCAGTAGTATAGCAGGGGGGCTTAGCAATCAGCCCCAGCATTTT
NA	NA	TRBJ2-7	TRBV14	CASSHRAGARGAARAPYEQYF	TGTGCCAGCAGCCATCGTGCGGGCGCCAGGGGCGCGGCAAGGGCGCCCTACGAGCAGTACTTC
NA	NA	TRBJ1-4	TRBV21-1	CASSALLGQHFATNEKLFF	TGTGCCAGCAGCGCCCTACTGGGACAGCACTTCGCAACTAATGAAAAACTGTTTTTT
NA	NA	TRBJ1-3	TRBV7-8	CASSSGAGNTIYF	TGTGCCAGCAGCTCTGGAGCCGGAAACACCATATATTTT
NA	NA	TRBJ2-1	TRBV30	CAWSVLGGSYNEQFF	TGTGCCTGGAGTGTTTTGGGGGGCTCCTACAATGAGCAGTTCTTC
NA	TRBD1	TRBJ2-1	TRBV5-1	CASSLWAGQGFNNEQFF	TGCGCCAGCAGCTTGTGGGCGGGACAGGGGTTTAACAATGAGCAGTTCTTC
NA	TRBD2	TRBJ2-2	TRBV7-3	CASSSTSGGVPGELFF	TGTGCCAGCAGCTCAACTAGCGGGGGGGTCCCCGGGGAGCTGTTTTTT
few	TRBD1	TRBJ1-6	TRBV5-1	CASSLYSQGSDSPLHF	TGCGCCAGCAGCCTATACTCACAGGGGAGCGATTCACCCCTCCACTTT
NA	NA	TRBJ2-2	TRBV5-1	CASRGRGLGTGNTGELFF	TGCGCCAGCAGGGGGAGGGGACTCGGGACAGGCAACACCGGGGAGCTGTTTTTT
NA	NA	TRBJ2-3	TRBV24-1	CATSDPTGDTQYF	TGTGCCACCAGTGATCCAACTGGAGATACGCAGTATTTT
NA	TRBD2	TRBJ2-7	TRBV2	CASRSGESSYEQYF	TGTGCCAGTAGGAGCGGGGAAAGCTCCTACGAGCAGTACTTC
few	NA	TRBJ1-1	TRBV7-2	CASSPGPNTEAFF	TGTGCCAGCAGCCCAGGTCCTAACACTGAAGCTTTCTTT
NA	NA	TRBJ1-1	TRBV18	CASSPGRQAEAFF	TGTGCCAGCTCACCCGGGCGACAGGCTGAAGCTTTCTTT
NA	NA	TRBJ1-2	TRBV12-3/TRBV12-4	CASRQTANYGYTF	TGTGCCAGCAGACAGACAGCCAACTATGGCTACACCTTC
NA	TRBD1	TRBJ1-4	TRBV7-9	CASSYRGGEKLFF	TGTGCCAGCAGCTACAGGGGAGGCGAAAAACTGTTTTTT
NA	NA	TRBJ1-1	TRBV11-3	CASSLGANTEAFF	TGTGCCAGCAGCTTAGGAGCGAACACTGAAGCTTTCTTT
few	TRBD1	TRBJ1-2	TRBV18	CASSPLGTGGFVLNYGYTF	TGTGCCAGCTCGCCCCTCGGGACAGGCGGCTTTGTTTTGAACTATGGCTACACCTTC
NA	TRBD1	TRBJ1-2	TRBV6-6	CASSYTGGDGYTF	TGTGCCAGCAGTTACACAGGGGGCGATGGCTACACCTTC
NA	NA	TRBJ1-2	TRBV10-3	CAISEREQMTDYGYTF	TGTGCCATCAGTGAGCGGGAACAAATGACGGATTATGGCTACACCTTC
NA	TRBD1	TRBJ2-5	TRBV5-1	CASSLGQGAETQYF	TGCGCCAGCAGCTTAGGACAGGGGGCGGAGACCCAGTACTTC
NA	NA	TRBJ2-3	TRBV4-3	CASSQESSGDTQYF	TGCGCCAGCAGCCAAGAGAGTAGCGGCGATACGCAGTATTTT
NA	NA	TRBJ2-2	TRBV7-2	CASSLTSLTGELFF	TGTGCCAGCAGCCTAACTAGTCTAACCGGGGAGCTGTTTTTT
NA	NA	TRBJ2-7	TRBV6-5	CASTLHGDYEQYF	TGTGCCAGCACCTTACACGGAGACTACGAGCAGTACTTC
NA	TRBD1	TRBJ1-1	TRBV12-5	CASGSPPEGQGKTEAFF	TGTGCTAGTGGTTCACCGCCTGAGGGACAGGGGAAGACTGAAGCTTTCTTT
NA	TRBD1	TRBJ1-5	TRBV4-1	CASSQDPGQGVLQPQHF	TGCGCCAGCAGCCAAGACCCGGGACAGGGGGTACTTCAGCCCCAGCATTTT
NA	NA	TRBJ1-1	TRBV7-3	CASSLQTGENAEAFF	TGTGCCAGCAGCCTCCAGACCGGGGAGAACGCTGAAGCTTTCTTT
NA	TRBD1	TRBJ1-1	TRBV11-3	CASSLRTGEEAFF	TGTGCCAGCAGCCTGAGGACAGGGGAAGAAGCTTTCTTT
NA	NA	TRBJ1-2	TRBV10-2	CASNPLIILNYGYTF	TGCGCCAGCAATCCTTTAATCATACTTAACTATGGCTACACCTTC
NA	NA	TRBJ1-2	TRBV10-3	CAISESAANYGYTF	TGTGCCATCAGTGAGTCCGCGGCTAACTATGGCTACACCTTC
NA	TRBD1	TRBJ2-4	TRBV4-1	CASSQDPTGGQNKNIQYF	TGCGCCAGCAGCCAAGACCCGACAGGGGGGCAAAACAAAAACATTCAGTACTTC
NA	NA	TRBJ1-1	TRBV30	CAWNEGSLAEAFF	TGTGCCTGGAACGAGGGTTCCCTAGCTGAAGCTTTCTTT
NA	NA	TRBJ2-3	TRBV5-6	CASSLRAGSDTQYF	TGTGCCAGCAGCTTGCGGGCAGGGTCAGATACGCAGTATTTT
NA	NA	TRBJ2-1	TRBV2	CASSERSQADEQFF	TGTGCCAGCAGTGAAAGGTCACAGGCCGATGAGCAGTTCTTC
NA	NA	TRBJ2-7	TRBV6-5	CASSLLPGEQYF	TGTGCCAGCAGTCTACTCCCGGGCGAGCAGTACTTC
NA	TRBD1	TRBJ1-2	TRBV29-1	CSVAEGQGINYGYTF	TGCAGCGTAGCCGAAGGACAGGGAATTAACTATGGCTACACCTTC
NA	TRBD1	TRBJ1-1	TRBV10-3	CAIRDRGMNTEAFF	TGTGCCATCAGGGACAGGGGGATGAACACTGAAGCTTTCTTT
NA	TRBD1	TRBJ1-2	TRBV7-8	CASSSLGTGGYGYTF	TGTGCCAGCAGCTCCCTAGGGACAGGGGGCTATGGCTACACCTTC
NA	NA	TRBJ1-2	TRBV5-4	CASSLGGATNYGYTF	TGTGCCAGCAGCTTGGGCGGAGCGACTAACTATGGCTACACCTTC
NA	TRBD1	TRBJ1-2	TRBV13	CASSLGRPGGTYGYTF	TGTGCCAGCAGCTTAGGCAGGCCAGGGGGGACCTATGGCTACACCTTC
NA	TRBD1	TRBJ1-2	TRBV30	CAWERQGAVTGYTF	TGTGCCTGGGAAAGACAGGGGGCTGTGACTGGCTACACCTTC